These 17 T cell receptor beta chains were all obtained from the same sample, sequenced in a study of cytomegalovirus exposure and HLA in healthy donors. Primers included in the PCR were 60 Vbeta and 13 Jbeta primers. Some clones are missing from TCRdb's copy, which holds only in-frame ones; the method was immunoSEQ multiplex PCR. The table includes around 150,000 clones, approximately 80% detected once. The sequenced sample was PBMCs. The receptors here all came from a female donor in good health and CMV-seropositive.

The CDR3 here is CASTWEGKTEAFF. The CDR3 DNA follows: TGTGCCAGCACCTGGGAGGGCAAGACTGAAGCTTTCTTT. The chain joins TRBV28 to TRBJ1-1; D gene ambiguous. The length of the CDR3 is 13 residues. V was cut by 7 bases and J by 5 bases, with 14 bases left in between. In germline, CDR1 is MDHEN, CDR2 SYDVKM.

To note about this clone: Germline is not matched at one junction end, which may reflect a read error. The sample has other DNA sequences that encode this CDR3 too. The rearrangement uses TRBV5-1 and TRBJ2-5; 9 bases align to TRBD2. The CDR3 length is 15 residues. Per germline, CDR1 SGHRS and CDR2 YFSETQ. CDR3 amino acids: CASSLVLAGKETQYF. The CDR3 DNA reads as TGCGCTAGCAGCTTGGTTCTAGCGGGAAAAGAGACCCAGTACTTC. Variable domain in full (rest from reference TRBV5-1 and TRBJ2-5): KAGVTQTPRYLIKTRGQQVTLSCSPISGHRSVSWYQQTPGQGLQFLFEYFSETQRNKGNFPGRFSGRQFSNSRSEMNVSTLELGDSALYLCASSLVLAGKETQYFGPGTRLLVL.

The V call is TRBV19, the J call TRBJ2-2; D remains unclear. The ends were cut back, 6 bases at V and 7 bases at J, with 15 bases in the middle. The CDR3 contains 14 residues. Per germline, CDR1 LNHDA and CDR2 SQIVND (reference sequence). CDR3 sequence reads: CASSPPESFGELFF. The CDR3 DNA reads TGTGCCAGTAGCCCCCCCGAGTCCTTCGGGGAGCTGTTTTTT. The full variable domain, completed using reference TRBV19 and TRBJ2-2, is DGGITQSPKYLFRKEGQNVTLSCEQNLNHDAMYWYRQDPGQGLRLIYYSQIVNDFQKGDIAEGYSVSREKKESFPLTVTSAQKNPTAFYLCASSPPESFGELFFGEGSRLTVL.

The count of this clone is one. The gene calls are TRBV7-2 and TRBJ2-1; TRBD2 aligns across 8 bases. Germline CDR1 reads SGHTA; CDR2 reads FQGNSA. The CDR3 sequence is 15 residues long. The V segment lost 4 bases and the J segment 6 bases; nucleotides outside the gene matches: 8. CDR3 nucleotides: TGTGCCAGCAGCTCCCGGGGGGGCGATACCAATGAGCAGTTCTTC. It translates to CASSSRGGDTNEQFF.

The chain recombines TRBV6-1 with TRBJ1-2, with D possibly matching TRBD1 (5 bases). Per the germline V gene, CDR1 is MNHNS and CDR2 is SASEGT. The germline V and J ends were trimmed by 8 bases and 0 bases, with 13 bases remaining between them. This CDR3 contains 14 residues. The CDR3 nucleotides are TGTGCCAGCCAGGGTTGGGGTGCTAACTATGGCTACACCTTC. Its protein is CASQGWGANYGYTF.

The chain links TRBV6-5 to TRBJ2-4; D may be TRBD2 (6 bases). CDR3 size: 11 residues. In germline, CDR1 is MNHEY, CDR2 SVGAGI. Deletions cut 6 bases from V and 12 bases from J, with 12 bases between. The CDR3 loop reads CASSFQGGQYF. As DNA, the CDR3 is TGTGCCAGCAGCTTCCAGGGAGGTCAGTACTTC.

V and J are TRBV7-3 and TRBJ2-7, with 9 bases aligning to TRBD2. Germline trimming cut 2 bases from V and 5 bases from J; bases unmatched to any gene: 4. The CDR3 runs to 14 residues. Germline assignment: CDR1 SGHTA and CDR2 FQGTGA. The CDR3 loop reads CASSLAGGPHEQYF. The CDR3 DNA sequence: TGTGCCAGCAGCTTAGCGGGAGGGCCCCACGAGCAGTACTTC. Full variable domain (remainder filled in from reference TRBV7-3 and TRBJ2-7): GAGVSQTPSNKVTEKGKYVELRCDPISGHTALYWYRQSLGQGPEFLIYFQGTGAADDSGLPNDRFFAVRPEGSVSTLKIQRTERGDSAVYLCASSLAGGPHEQYFGPGTRLTVT.

This clone was counted only a few times. V gene TRBV11-2 combines with J gene TRBJ2-1, with 12 bases that match TRBD2. The V gene end was trimmed by 5 bases and the J gene end by 7 bases; junction bases not matched to a gene: 9. This CDR3 is built from 16 residues. Per germline, CDR1 SGHAT and CDR2 FQNNGV. Written as DNA, the CDR3 is TGTGCCAGCAGCATAAGGCCTCTAGCGGGAGGGAATGAGCAGTTCTTC. Protein product: CASSIRPLAGGNEQFF. The full variable domain, its missing parts supplied by reference TRBV11-2 and TRBJ2-1, is EAGVAQSPRYKIIEKRQSVAFWCNPISGHATLYWYQQILGQGPKLLIQFQNNGVVDDSQLPKDRFSAERLKGVDSTLKIQPAKLEDSAVYLCASSIRPLAGGNEQFFGPGTRLTVL.

This sequence joins TRBV7-9 and TRBJ2-5; 9 bases are a match to TRBD1. Germline assignment: CDR1 SEHNR and CDR2 FQNEAQ (reference sequence). This CDR3 region has 14 residues. The trim removed 5 bases at V and 5 bases at J, leaving 6 bases unmatched. This CDR3 reads CASSRQGGRETQYF. The CDR3, as DNA: TGTGCCAGCAGCCGACAGGGGGGTCGTGAGACCCAGTACTTC.

In this sample, this clone turned up a few times. V and J are TRBV5-4 and TRBJ2-7, with TRBD2 identical over 8 bases. The germline V gene has CDR1 SGHNT and CDR2 YYREEE (reference sequence). After removal of 3 bases from V and 0 bases from J, the junction contained 2 bases not matched to a gene. The CDR3 loop spans 14 amino acids. CDR3 protein: CASSSGGASYEQYF. The CDR3 DNA is TGTGCCAGCAGCTCCGGGGGGGCCTCCTACGAGCAGTACTTC.

The V gene is TRBV5-1, the J gene TRBJ2-7, with TRBD1 as a possible D gene (5 bases). Between the trimmed V and J ends, which lost 0 bases and 5 bases, there was a span of 12 bases. The CDR3 sequence is 14 residues long. Per germline, CDR1 SGHRS and CDR2 YFSETQ. CDR3 protein: CASSLEGATDEQYF. The CDR3, as DNA: TGCGCCAGCAGCTTGGAAGGGGCTACAGACGAGCAGTACTTC.

The chain recombines TRBV7-2 with TRBJ1-6, with D perhaps TRBD1 (5 bases). This CDR3 spans 16 amino acids. Per the germline V gene, CDR1 is SGHTA and CDR2 is FQGNSA. Trimming stripped 1 base from V and 7 bases from J, with 14 bases between. CDR3: CASSLEAPGNNSPLHF. CDR3 sequence (DNA): TGTGCCAGCAGCTTAGAAGCTCCAGGGAACAATTCACCCCTCCACTTT. The full variable domain, rest sourced from reference TRBV7-2 and TRBJ1-6, is GAGVSQSPSNKVTEKGKDVELRCDPISGHTALYWYRQSLGQGLEFLIYFQGNSAPDKSGLPSDRFSAERTGGSVSTLTIQRTQQEDSAVYLCASSLEAPGNNSPLHFGNGTRLTVT.

This chain links TRBV5-4 with TRBJ1-1; 8 bases align to TRBD1. Losses at the gene ends were 1 base for V and 0 bases for J; bases not matched to a gene: 8. Germline V CDR1 and CDR2: SGHNT, YYREEE (reference sequence). This CDR3 is 17 amino acids long. Here the CDR3 reads CASSLWAQGALNTEAFF. The CDR3 DNA follows: TGTGCCAGCAGCTTGTGGGCCCAGGGGGCCTTGAACACTGAAGCTTTCTTT.

The gene calls are TRBV6-1 and TRBJ2-3, with 7 positions matching TRBD1. The trim removed 7 bases at V and 2 bases at J, leaving 9 bases unmatched. This CDR3 contains 15 residues. Germline V gene sequence: CDR1 MNHNS, CDR2 SASEGT. The DNA for the CDR3 is TGTGCCAGCATGTCCTCAGGGGGAGCCACAGATACGCAGTATTTT. This codes for CASMSSGGATDTQYF.

The CDR3 region is CASSPGGTEAFF. The CDR3 bases are TGTGCCAGCAGCCCCGGGGGGACTGAAGCTTTCTTT. The gene calls are TRBV7-8 and TRBJ1-1; tentatively, D is TRBD1 (5 bases). The CDR3 covers 12 residues. V was trimmed by 5 bases and J by 5 bases, leaving 9 bases between them. Germline assignment: CDR1 SGHVS and CDR2 FQNEAQ. The complete variable domain, with remaining parts taken from reference TRBV7-8 and TRBJ1-1, reads GAGVSQSPRYKVAKRGQDVALRCDPISGHVSLFWYQQALGQGPEFLTYFQNEAQLDKSGLPSDRFFAERPEGSVSTLKIQRTQQEDSAVYLCASSPGGTEAFFGQGTRLTVV.

The chain employs TRBV5-1 and TRBJ1-1; D is perhaps TRBD1 (6 bases). The length of the CDR3 is 15 residues. The ends were cut back, 2 bases at V and 1 base at J, with 12 bases in the middle. From germline, CDR1 is SGHRS and CDR2 YFSETQ. The CDR3 DNA is TGCGCCAGCAGCTTAACCGGGACACCGAACACTGAAGCTTTCTTT. It is translated as CASSLTGTPNTEAFF.

The rearrangement links TRBV7-9 to TRBJ2-3, with TRBD1 as a possible D gene (8 bases). There are 16 residues in the CDR3. V was pared by 3 bases and J by 0 bases, with 13 bases between. CDR1 is SEHNR, CDR2 FQNEAQ, per germline (reference sequence). This CDR3 reads CASSFGGTGSTDTQYF. The CDR3 DNA reads as TGTGCCAGCAGCTTCGGGGGGACAGGAAGCACAGATACGCAGTATTTT.